These T cell receptor beta chains were read from a single sample in a study of OX40 agonist ivuxolimab in advanced cancers. Some clones are missing from TCRdb's copy, which holds only in-frame ones; the method was immunoSEQ multiplex PCR. The profile covers some 49,000 clones, with 75% to 90% appearing a single time and 20% taken by the ten largest. This material consisted of CD4+ or CD8+ T cells sorted from blood, taken in a trial of the OX40 agonist ivuxolimab. Receptors originate from an adult with an advanced solid tumor such as melanoma, head and neck, liver or kidney cancer. CDR3s include the opening cysteine and the closing phenylalanine or tryptophan. The D gene is left open where the match is weak. Some rows mark clone size as missing; the rest say once, few, many or name a class of expanded clone.

abundance: -
d_gene: TRBD1
v_gene: TRBV27
j_gene: TRBJ2-1
CDR3aa: CASSQQGVFYNEQFF
CDR3nt: TGTGCCAGCAGTCAACAGGGGGTTTTTTACAATGAGCAGTTCTTC

abundance: -
d_gene: -
v_gene: TRBV4-1
j_gene: TRBJ1-5
CDR3aa: CASSQPSNQPQHF
CDR3nt: TGCGCCAGCAGCCAACCGAGCAATCAGCCCCAGCATTTT

abundance: -
d_gene: -
v_gene: TRBV5-4
j_gene: TRBJ2-7
CDR3aa: CASSLEQGTEQYF
CDR3nt: TGTGCCAGCAGCTTGGAACAGGGAACCGAGCAGTACTTC

abundance: medium-sized
d_gene: -
v_gene: TRBV12-5
j_gene: TRBJ2-7
CDR3aa: CASGVGDGSREQYF
CDR3nt: TGTGCTAGTGGCGTCGGGGACGGTTCTCGCGAGCAGTACTTC

abundance: -
d_gene: -
v_gene: TRBV11-1
j_gene: TRBJ2-7
CDR3aa: CASSLEGLRAGGYEQYF
CDR3nt: TGTGCCAGCAGCTTAGAGGGGCTTCGGGCAGGCGGGTACGAGCAGTACTTC

abundance: -
d_gene: -
v_gene: TRBV4-3
j_gene: TRBJ2-6
CDR3aa: CASSQDSGHSGANVLTF
CDR3nt: TGCGCCAGCAGCCAAGATTCAGGCCACTCTGGGGCCAACGTCCTGACTTTC

abundance: -
d_gene: -
v_gene: TRBV4-2
j_gene: TRBJ1-5
CDR3aa: CASSQDLGTQPQHF
CDR3nt: TGTGCCAGCAGCCAAGATCTCGGAACTCAGCCCCAGCATTTT

abundance: -
d_gene: -
v_gene: TRBV5-1
j_gene: TRBJ2-7
CDR3aa: CASSPPDGDYEQYF
CDR3nt: TGCGCCAGCAGCCCCCCAGACGGGGATTACGAGCAGTACTTC

abundance: -
d_gene: -
v_gene: TRBV28
j_gene: TRBJ1-2
CDR3aa: CASSLPSGVYYGYTF
CDR3nt: TGTGCCAGCAGTTTGCCGTCAGGCGTATACTATGGCTACACCTTC

abundance: -
d_gene: TRBD1
v_gene: TRBV7-2
j_gene: TRBJ2-7
CDR3aa: CASSYVDRGYEQYF
CDR3nt: TGTGCCAGCAGCTACGTTGACAGGGGCTACGAGCAGTACTTC

abundance: -
d_gene: TRBD1
v_gene: TRBV10-3
j_gene: TRBJ1-6
CDR3aa: CAISSGSPGQGDPLHF
CDR3nt: TGTGCCATCAGTTCTGGCTCCCCGGGACAGGGGGACCCCCTCCACTTT

abundance: -
d_gene: -
v_gene: TRBV7-3
j_gene: TRBJ2-3
CDR3aa: CASSLTGAGGDTQYF
CDR3nt: TGTGCCAGCAGCTTAACCGGTGCAGGAGGAGATACGCAGTATTTT

abundance: -
d_gene: -
v_gene: TRBV19
j_gene: TRBJ1-1
CDR3aa: CASIQGTNTEAFF
CDR3nt: TGTGCCAGTATCCAGGGGACGAACACTGAAGCTTTCTTT

abundance: -
d_gene: TRBD2
v_gene: TRBV4-3
j_gene: TRBJ2-1
CDR3aa: CASSPFDGGIYNEQFF
CDR3nt: TGCGCCAGCAGCCCTTTTGACGGGGGGATCTACAATGAGCAGTTCTTC

abundance: large
d_gene: -
v_gene: TRBV19
j_gene: TRBJ2-1
CDR3aa: CASRTKGGLNEQFF
CDR3nt: TGTGCCAGTCGGACCAAGGGGGGCCTGAATGAGCAGTTCTTC

abundance: -
d_gene: TRBD1
v_gene: TRBV6-6
j_gene: TRBJ1-1
CDR3aa: CASGRGTEAFF
CDR3nt: TGTGCCAGCGGCAGGGGGACTGAAGCTTTCTTT